This TCR beta chain comes out of a study of blood T cell repertoires in COVID-19 (dated by TCRdb to 2019 to 2021). Regarding the research as a whole: Samples covering the acute and convalescent phases of COVID-19 were provided by collaborators in the United States, Italy and Spain. The prospective study material was composed of cDNA or gDNA derived from T cells, B-cell-depleted T cells, or PBMCs. The dataset comprised deeply sampled blood TCRbeta repertoires from subjects exposed to, actively infected with, or recovered from COVID-19. A freely available public database, intended as a resource for researchers studying the immune response to SARS-CoV-2, is where the repertoires were released. Samples came from the ongoing ImmuneRACE study (first 160 participants) plus 1,254 subjects from 6 global collaborators. The sample metadata nearly always contained a de-identified subject ID, COVID-19 status, age in years and sex. Where available, HLA class I and class II types were taken from metadata supplied by the sample provider and were not determined by assay-based typing.

V loses 4 bases, J loses 5 bases, and the germline ends lie 18 bases apart. Reading from cysteine to phenylalanine, the CDR3 counts 16 amino acids. The kept DNA is CDR3 alone, 48 bases in frame from the first base. From a lookup of the germline V gene (reference sequence), CDR1 and CDR2 are LGHDT and YNNKEL. Results the study describes overall, beyond this receptor: The amount of clinical and demographic metadata varied by source and participant and was provided uncurated.

TCRbeta CDR3 regions were amplified from genomic DNA using the immunoSEQ Assay, a bias-controlled multiplex PCR. Concerning the study's data processing: Nucleated cell counts per sample were estimated from amplification of reference gene primers within the assay. To quantify the absolute abundance of each unique TCRbeta CDR3 rearrangement, sequence reads were collapsed and filtered. For each sample, productive Simpson clonality was calculated by taking the square root of Simpson's diversity index across productive rearrangements. The table was pulled from immuneACCESS by TCRdb, which kept in-frame rearrangements only. Such tables lose some clones; where checked, under half of the loss comes from unresolved V genes, and the rest has no known cause. V, J and clone size are taken as reported in that table, and D and trimming were inferred from the DNA itself. The sample contains approximately 300,000 clones, around 85% of them found a single time. The top ten constitute about 4.3% of the sample.

Participants in the prospective study were aged roughly 18 to 100 years, lived in 20 to 30 United States geographic areas, and enrolled through a virtual design. To assign participants to cohorts, the prospective study relied on clinical history that participants themselves reported in a screening survey and a study questionnaire. For ImmuneRACE Cohort 3, a participant was defined as recovered based on two consecutive negative NP/OP PCR tests, clearance by a healthcare professional, or resolution of symptoms. In the prospective study, whole blood, serum and a nasopharyngeal or oropharyngeal swab were collected from each participant by mobile phlebotomists. Participants in the prospective study had the option to provide additional blood draws and questionnaires over a roughly 2-month period. Prospective study blood samples were shipped either frozen or at room temperature before DNA extraction.

About this clone: The clone's antigen remains unknown. Qualities for individual bases were not recorded, and no much larger clone is one base off.

Recombination linked TRBV3-1 (or the pseudogene TRBV3-2) to TRBJ2-1; TRBD1 is possibly the D segment (5 matching bases). This TCR derives from a woman between 25 and 40 years old who had recovered from COVID-19. Specimen: PBMCs or T cells enriched from blood (not recorded which). Read as DNA, the sequence is TGTGCCAGCAGCCTACCTGGAAGGGGAACGGACAATGAGCAGTTCTTC. It codes for CASSLPGRGTDNEQFF.